The T cell receptor (beta chain) under discussion was sequenced for a study of untreated major depressive disorder. Details on this clone: Antigen specificity is unknown.

CDR3 length equals 18 residues. The V end was cut by 7 bases, the J end by 0 bases, with 24 bases between. CDR1 LNHDA and CDR2 SQIVND come from the germline V gene (reference sequence). Study-wide results and limits: Compared with controls, depressed patients showed more TRBV05-01 (Vbeta 5.1) usage in CD4+ T cells.

Sequencing was performed with immunoSEQ multiplex PCR; in TCRdb, only in-frame clones are kept and a portion is missing. The data show 17,000 or so clones, 80% to 95% seen once. The origin of this receptor is a woman in her thirties or forties with major depressive disorder. Source material: CD4+ T cells from PBMCs. The chain uses TRBV19 and TRBJ1-1; tentatively, D is TRBD1 (5 bases). This chain's CDR3 is CASTLGFLGGILNTEAFF. CDR3 nucleotides: TGTGCCAGTACCCTCGGGTTCCTGGGGGGTATTTTGAACACTGAAGCTTTCTTT.